This T cell receptor (beta chain) emerged from a study of T cell responses to AZD1222 COVID-19 vaccine. This CDR3 contains 13 residues. Per the germline V gene, CDR1 is SGDLS and CDR2 is YYNGEE. The junction had 5 bases not matched to a gene; V was cut back by 3 bases and J by 8 bases. This table comes from immunoSEQ multiplex PCR, and its TCRdb copy is limited to in-frame clones, with some not included. The repertoire includes tens of thousands of clones, approximately 91% of them detected once, and approximately 5% sits in the top ten. This clone appeared once. Antigen: not known. Findings of the study overall: Vaccination with two AZD1222 doses was followed by a rise in Spike-specific TCR breadth and depth.

The sample was peripheral blood, taken 28 days after the second AZD1222 dose. This chain links TRBV9 with TRBJ1-2; the match to TRBD1 covers 9 bases. The sequence was obtained from an adult who received the AZD1222 COVID-19 vaccine. CDR3 in DNA: TGTGCCAGCAGCGAGGGACAGGGACAGGGCTACACCTTC. This gives the protein CASSEGQGQGYTF. The whole variable domain, filled in from reference TRBV9 and TRBJ1-2, reads DSGVTQTPKHLITATGQRVTLRCSPRSGDLSVYWYQQSLDQGLQFLIQYYNGEERAKGNILERFSAQQFPDLHSELNLSSLELGDSALYFCASSEGQGQGYTFGSGTRLTVV.